This T cell receptor (beta chain) was obtained from a study of T cell changes during pregnancy in multiple sclerosis. Germline V gives CDR1 MDHEN, CDR2 SYDVKM. This CDR3 contains 14 residues. V was pared by 4 bases and J by 0 bases, with 7 bases between. Sequencing used immunoSEQ multiplex PCR; TCRdb keeps in-frame clones, though not all of them. The sample records about 44,000 clones, 89% being singletons. The chain uses TRBV28 and TRBJ1-5; D is unresolved. The sequence derives from a female donor with multiple sclerosis, enrolled in a pregnancy study. Sequenced here: CD4+ T cells from peripheral blood mononuclear cells, sampled after pregnancy. The CDR3 reads CASSYSNSNQPQHF. CDR3 coding DNA: TGTGCCAGCAGTTACTCTAATAGCAATCAGCCCCAGCATTTT.